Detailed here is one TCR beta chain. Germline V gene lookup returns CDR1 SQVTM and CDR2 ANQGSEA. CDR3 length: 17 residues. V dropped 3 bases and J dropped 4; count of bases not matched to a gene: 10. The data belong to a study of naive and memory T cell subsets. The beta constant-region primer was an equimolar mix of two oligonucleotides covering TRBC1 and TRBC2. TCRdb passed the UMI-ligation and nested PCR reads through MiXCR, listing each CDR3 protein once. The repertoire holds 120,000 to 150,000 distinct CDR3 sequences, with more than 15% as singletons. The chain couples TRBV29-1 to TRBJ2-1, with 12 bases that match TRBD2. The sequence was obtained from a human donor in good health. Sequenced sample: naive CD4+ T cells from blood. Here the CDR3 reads CSVEPLAGGRIYNEQFF. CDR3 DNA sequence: TGCAGCGTTGAGCCCCTAGCGGGAGGGCGAATTTACAATGAGCAGTTCTTC.